This TCR beta chain is from a study of blood T cell repertoires in COVID-19. For the study at large: Acute-phase and convalescent COVID-19 samples originated in the United States, Italy and Spain. Sources were T cells, B-cell-depleted T cells, or PBMCs; the material itself was cDNA or gDNA.

TCRdb's table, derived via immunoSEQ multiplex PCR, lists solely in-frame clones and lacks some. The sample has around 100,000 clones; approximately 89% are singletons. The ends were cut back, 1 base at V and 3 bases at J, with 5 bases in the middle. The length of the CDR3 is 12 residues. From germline, CDR1 is SQVTM and CDR2 ANQGSEA. The sequencing sample was made of peripheral blood. The J gene is TRBJ2-3, the V gene TRBV29-1; D gene unclear. The receptor was isolated from a woman aged 80 or over in a cohort sampled during active COVID-19. The CDR3 nucleotides are TGCAGCGTTGAAGCAGGAACAGATACGCAGTATTTT. It codes for CSVEAGTDTQYF.